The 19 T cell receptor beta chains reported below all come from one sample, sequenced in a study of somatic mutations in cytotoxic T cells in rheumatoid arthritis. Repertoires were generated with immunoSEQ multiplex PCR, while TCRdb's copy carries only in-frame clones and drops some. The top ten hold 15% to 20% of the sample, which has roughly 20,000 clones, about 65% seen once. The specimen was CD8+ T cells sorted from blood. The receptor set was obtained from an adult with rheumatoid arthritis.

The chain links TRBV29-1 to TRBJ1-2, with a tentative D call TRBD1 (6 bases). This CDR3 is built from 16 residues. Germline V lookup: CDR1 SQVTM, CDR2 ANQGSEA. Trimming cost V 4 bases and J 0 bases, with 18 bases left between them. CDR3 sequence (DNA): TGCAGCGTTGTGGGCGAGACAGGTGCAGCTAACTATGGCTACACCTTC. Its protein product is CSVVGETGAANYGYTF.

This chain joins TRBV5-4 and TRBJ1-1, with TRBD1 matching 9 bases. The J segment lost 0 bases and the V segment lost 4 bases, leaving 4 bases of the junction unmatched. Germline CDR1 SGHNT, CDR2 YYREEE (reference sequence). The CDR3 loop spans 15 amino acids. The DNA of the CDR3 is TGTGCCAGCAGCGATAGGACAGGGGTGAACACTGAAGCTTTCTTT. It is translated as CASSDRTGVNTEAFF.

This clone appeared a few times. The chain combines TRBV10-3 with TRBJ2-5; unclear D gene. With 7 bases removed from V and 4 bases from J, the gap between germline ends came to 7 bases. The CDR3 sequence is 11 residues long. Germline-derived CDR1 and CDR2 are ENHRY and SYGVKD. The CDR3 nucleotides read TGTGCCATCAACTCGGGAGAGACCCAGTACTTC. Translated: CAINSGETQYF.

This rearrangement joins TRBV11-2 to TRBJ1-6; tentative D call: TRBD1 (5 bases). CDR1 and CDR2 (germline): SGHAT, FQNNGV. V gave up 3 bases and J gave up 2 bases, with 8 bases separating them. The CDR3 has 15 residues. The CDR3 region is CASSLGDPYNSPLHF. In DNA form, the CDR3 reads TGTGCCAGCAGCTTGGGGGACCCCTATAATTCACCCCTCCACTTT.

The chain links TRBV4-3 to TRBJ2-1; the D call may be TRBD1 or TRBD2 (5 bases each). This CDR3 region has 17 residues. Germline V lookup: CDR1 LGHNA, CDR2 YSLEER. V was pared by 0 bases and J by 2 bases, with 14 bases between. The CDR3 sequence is CASSQDPGTIPYNEQFF. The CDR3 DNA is TGCGCCAGCAGCCAAGACCCCGGGACCATACCCTACAATGAGCAGTTCTTC.

The CDR3 region has the DNA TGCGCCAGCAGCTTGGACGGGACATACTACGAGCAGTACTTC. This encodes CASSLDGTYYEQYF. The rearrangement links TRBV5-1 to TRBJ2-7; a weak D match, TRBD1 (6 bases). V dropped 0 bases and J dropped 3 bases, with 10 bases sitting between them. CDR1 SGHRS and CDR2 YFSETQ come from the germline V gene. This CDR3 is 14 amino acids long.

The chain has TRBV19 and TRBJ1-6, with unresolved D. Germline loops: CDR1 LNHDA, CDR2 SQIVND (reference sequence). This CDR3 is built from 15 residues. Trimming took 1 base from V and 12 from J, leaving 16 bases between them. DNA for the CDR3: TGTGCCAGTAGTATAGTCCGAACAGAGGGTAGACCCCTCCACTTT. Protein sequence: CASSIVRTEGRPLHF.

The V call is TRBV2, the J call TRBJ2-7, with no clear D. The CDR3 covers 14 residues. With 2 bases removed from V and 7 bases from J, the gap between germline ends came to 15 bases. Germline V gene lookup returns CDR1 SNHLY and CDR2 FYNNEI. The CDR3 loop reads CASSEPLALGEQYF. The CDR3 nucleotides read TGTGCCAGCAGTGAACCACTGGCCCTTGGGGAGCAGTACTTC.

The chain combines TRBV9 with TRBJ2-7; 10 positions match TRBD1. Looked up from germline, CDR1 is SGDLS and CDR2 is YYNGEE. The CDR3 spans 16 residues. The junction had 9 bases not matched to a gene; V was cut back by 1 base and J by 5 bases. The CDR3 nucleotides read TGTGCCAGCAGCGTAAAGAAATGGACAGGGGGACACGAGCAGTACTTC. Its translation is CASSVKKWTGGHEQYF.

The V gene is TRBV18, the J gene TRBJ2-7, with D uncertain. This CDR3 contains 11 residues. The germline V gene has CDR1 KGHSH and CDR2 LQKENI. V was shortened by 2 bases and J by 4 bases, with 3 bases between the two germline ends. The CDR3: CASSPGYEQYF. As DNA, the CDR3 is TGTGCCAGCTCACCAGGGTACGAGCAGTACTTC.

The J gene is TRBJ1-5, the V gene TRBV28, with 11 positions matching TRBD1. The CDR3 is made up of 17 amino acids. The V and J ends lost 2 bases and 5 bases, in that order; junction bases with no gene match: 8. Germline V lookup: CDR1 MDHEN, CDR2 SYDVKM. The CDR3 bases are TGTGCCAGCAGTTTAGCCACGGGACAGGGGGTCGATCAGCCCCAGCATTTT. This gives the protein CASSLATGQGVDQPQHF. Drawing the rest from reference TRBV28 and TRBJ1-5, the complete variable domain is DVKVTQSSRYLVKRTGEKVFLECVQDMDHENMFWYRQDPGLGLRLIYFSYDVKMKEKGDIPEGYSVSREKKERFSLILESASTNQTSMYLCASSLATGQGVDQPQHFGDGTRLSIL.

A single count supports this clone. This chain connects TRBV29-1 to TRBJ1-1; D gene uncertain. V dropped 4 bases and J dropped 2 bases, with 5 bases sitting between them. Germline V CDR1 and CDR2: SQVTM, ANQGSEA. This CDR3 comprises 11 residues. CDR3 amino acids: CSVVRNTEAFF. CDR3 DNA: TGCAGCGTTGTTAGAAACACTGAAGCTTTCTTT.

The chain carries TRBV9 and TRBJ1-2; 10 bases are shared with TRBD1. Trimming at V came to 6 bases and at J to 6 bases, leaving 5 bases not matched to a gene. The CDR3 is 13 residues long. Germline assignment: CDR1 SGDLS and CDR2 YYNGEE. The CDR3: CASTQGTGDGYTF. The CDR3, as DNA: TGTGCCAGCACCCAAGGGACAGGGGATGGCTACACCTTC.

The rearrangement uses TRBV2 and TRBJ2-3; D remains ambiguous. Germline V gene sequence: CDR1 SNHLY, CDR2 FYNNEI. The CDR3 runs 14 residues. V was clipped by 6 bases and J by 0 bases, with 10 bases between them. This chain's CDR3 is CASSKEMSTDTQYF. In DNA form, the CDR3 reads TGTGCCAGCAGCAAGGAAATGAGCACAGATACGCAGTATTTT.

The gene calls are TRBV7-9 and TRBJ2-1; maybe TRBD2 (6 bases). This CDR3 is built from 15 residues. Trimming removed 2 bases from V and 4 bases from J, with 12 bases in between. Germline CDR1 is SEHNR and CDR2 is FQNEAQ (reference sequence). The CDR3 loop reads CASSLLLAPYNEQFF. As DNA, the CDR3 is TGTGCCAGCAGCTTATTACTAGCCCCATACAATGAGCAGTTCTTC.

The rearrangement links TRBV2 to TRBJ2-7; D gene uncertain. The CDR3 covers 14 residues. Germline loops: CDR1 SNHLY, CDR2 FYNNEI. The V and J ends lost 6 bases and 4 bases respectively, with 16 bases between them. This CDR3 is CASRPGRGLYEQYF. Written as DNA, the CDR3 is TGTGCCAGCAGGCCGGGCAGAGGATTATACGAGCAGTACTTC.

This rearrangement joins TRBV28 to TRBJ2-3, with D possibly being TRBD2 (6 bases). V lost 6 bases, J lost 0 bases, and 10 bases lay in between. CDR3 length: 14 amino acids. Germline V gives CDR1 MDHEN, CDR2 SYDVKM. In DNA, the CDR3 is TGTGCCAGCAGGGAGGGTTCTAGCACAGATACGCAGTATTTT. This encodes CASREGSSTDTQYF.

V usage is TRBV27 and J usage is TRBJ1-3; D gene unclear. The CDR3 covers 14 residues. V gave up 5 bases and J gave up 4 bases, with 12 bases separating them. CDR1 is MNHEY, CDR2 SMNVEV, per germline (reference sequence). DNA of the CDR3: TGTGCCAGCAGTGGGCTGTTAACGGGAAACACCATATATTTT. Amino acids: CASSGLLTGNTIYF.

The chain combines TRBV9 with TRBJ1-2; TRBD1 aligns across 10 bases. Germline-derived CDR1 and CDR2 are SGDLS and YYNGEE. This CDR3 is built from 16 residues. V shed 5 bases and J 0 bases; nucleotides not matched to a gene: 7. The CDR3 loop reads CASRAGTGDSNYGYTF. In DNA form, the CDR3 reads TGTGCCAGCAGGGCCGGGACAGGGGACTCTAACTATGGCTACACCTTC.